The 14 T cell receptor beta chains reported below all come from one sample, sequenced in a study of cytomegalovirus exposure and HLA in healthy donors (dated by TCRdb to the late 2010s). The library relied on the immunoSEQ multiplex PCR assay. For the multiplex PCR, a mixture combining 60 forward primers for TCR Vbeta segments and 13 reverse primers for TCR Jbeta segments was used. TCRdb retrieved this table from immuneACCESS and kept in-frame rearrangements only. Not all clones are present; in checked studies, unresolved V genes account for under half, and no reason is known for the remainder. Recorded for this sample are some 160,000 clones; around 82% of them occurred a single time. Under 2.5% of the sample belongs to the ten largest clones. The sample was PBMCs. The origin of the receptors is a man in his 60s in good health and CMV-seronegative.

A few counts support this clone. The gene calls are TRBV4-2 and TRBJ1-1; D unresolved. Trimming shortened V by 0 bases and J by 6 bases, and 8 bases separated the two germline ends. CDR1 is LGHNA, CDR2 YNFKEQ, per germline. CDR3 length: 13 amino acids. CDR3 sequence (DNA): TGTGCCAGCAGCCAAGATACCCAGGCTGAAGCTTTCTTT. Translation gives CASSQDTQAEAFF.

The chain joins TRBV2 to TRBJ2-7; 10 nucleotides match TRBD1. This CDR3 is 13 amino acids long. Germline V gives CDR1 SNHLY, CDR2 FYNNEI. J gave up 5 bases and V 9 bases, and 7 bases lay outside the gene matches. The CDR3 region has the DNA TGTGCCAGTCGGACAGGGGGAAGGGACGAGCAGTACTTC. It encodes CASRTGGRDEQYF.

The genes are TRBV10-3 and TRBJ2-5; possibly TRBD1 for D (6 bases). The V gene's germline CDR1 is ENHRY and CDR2 SYGVKD. V gave up 8 bases and J gave up 5 bases, with 18 bases separating them. The CDR3 is made up of 14 amino acids. The CDR3 DNA reads TGTGCCATCTCTTGGGACAACGACGCGGAGACCCAGTACTTC. It codes for CAISWDNDAETQYF.

This chain links TRBV25-1 with TRBJ2-2; a weak D match, TRBD2 (5 bases). Germline loops: CDR1 MGHDK, CDR2 SYGVNS. V dropped 5 bases and J dropped 5 bases, with 18 bases sitting between them. There are 16 residues in the CDR3. For the CDR3, the DNA is TGTGCCAGCAGTCCTCCAGGAGGATCGGTAACCGGGGAGCTGTTTTTT. This gives the protein CASSPPGGSVTGELFF.

This clone has only one observation. This chain uses TRBV7-9 with TRBJ2-5; D is unresolved. The CDR3 extends over 11 amino acids. Per the germline V gene, CDR1 is SEHNR and CDR2 is FQNEAQ (reference sequence). Trimming pared 5 bases from V and 7 bases from J, leaving 8 bases between. The CDR3 sequence: CASSPVGTQYF. As DNA, the CDR3 is TGTGCCAGCAGCCCAGTTGGGACCCAGTACTTC.

This chain uses TRBV5-1 with TRBJ2-4; 8 bases fit TRBD1. V trimming: 4 bases; J trimming: 3 bases; junction bases outside the gene matches: 3. This CDR3 contains 14 residues. Germline loops: CDR1 SGHRS, CDR2 YFSETQ. The CDR3 DNA follows: TGCGCCAGCAGCCCAGACAGGGGCAAAAACATTCAGTACTTC. Translation: CASSPDRGKNIQYF.

Only one count was recorded for this clone. V gene TRBV6-5 combines with J gene TRBJ1-1; D possibly corresponds to TRBD1 (6 bases). CDR1 MNHEY and CDR2 SVGAGI come from the germline V gene. Trimming took off 8 bases at V and 0 bases at J, with 16 bases between the two ends. CDR3 length equals 15 residues. The CDR3 loop is CASRQDWRLNTEAFF. The CDR3 region has the DNA TGTGCCAGCCGACAGGATTGGAGATTGAACACTGAAGCTTTCTTT.

Remarks on this clone: One junction end does not reproduce the germline sequence, and a read error may be involved. The V call is TRBV4-1, the J call TRBJ1-1, with D perhaps matching TRBD1 (6 bases). CDR3 size: 16 residues. The V gene's germline CDR1 is MGHRA and CDR2 YSYEKL. CDR3 DNA sequence: TGCGCCAGCAGCCAAGCTTTAGGACAGCTGAACCCTGAAGCTTTCTTT. It encodes CASSQALGQLNPEAFF.

This clone came up once. The CDR3 sequence: CASRRAGNEQFF. The DNA for the CDR3 is TGTGCCAGCAGGAGGGCGGGGAATGAGCAGTTCTTC. The rearrangement links TRBV6-1 to TRBJ2-1, with a weak D call TRBD2 (6 bases). Trimming shortened V by 6 bases and J by 7 bases, and 10 bases separated the two germline ends. The CDR3 extends over 12 amino acids. The germline V gene encodes CDR1 MNHNS and CDR2 SASEGT.

This chain links TRBV5-1 with TRBJ1-2; D call uncertain. The CDR3 loop spans 13 amino acids. CDR1 is SGHRS and CDR2 is YFSETQ in the germline V gene. V was pared by 5 bases and J by 1 base, with 9 bases between. The CDR3 DNA sequence: TGCGCCAGCAGACAGAACCTTAACTATGGCTACACCTTC. It encodes CASRQNLNYGYTF. The full variable domain, with the rest looked up from reference TRBV5-1 and TRBJ1-2, is KAGVTQTPRYLIKTRGQQVTLSCSPISGHRSVSWYQQTPGQGLQFLFEYFSETQRNKGNFPGRFSGRQFSNSRSEMNVSTLELGDSALYLCASRQNLNYGYTFGSGTRLTVV.

This sequence joins TRBV2 and TRBJ1-2, with a tentative D call TRBD1 (5 bases). Germline V gene data show CDR1 as SNHLY and CDR2 as FYNNEI. Trimming pared 4 bases from V and 8 bases from J, leaving 14 bases between. The CDR3 has 13 residues. The CDR3: CASSGGTSGGYTF. DNA of the CDR3: TGTGCCAGCAGTGGCGGGACCTCCGGGGGCTACACCTTC.

This clone appeared a single time. V usage is TRBV2 and J usage is TRBJ1-1, with 8 bases identical to TRBD1. The CDR3 sequence is 14 residues long. Germline assignment: CDR1 SNHLY and CDR2 FYNNEI. The V segment lost 6 bases and the J segment 5 bases; nucleotides outside the gene matches: 8. The CDR3 loop is CASRSGTGHTEAFF. The CDR3 bases are TGTGCCAGCAGAAGCGGGACAGGCCATACTGAAGCTTTCTTT.

The chain employs TRBV5-1 and TRBJ2-3; 7 nucleotides line up with TRBD2. Germline V gene data show CDR1 as SGHRS and CDR2 as YFSETQ. The V segment lost 4 bases and the J segment 2 bases; nucleotides outside the gene matches: 13. CDR3 size: 17 residues. CDR3 amino acids: CASSPFRLAGSTDTQYF. The CDR3 region has the DNA TGCGCCAGCAGCCCCTTCCGACTAGCCGGGTCCACAGATACGCAGTATTTT.

The chain recombines TRBV2 with TRBJ2-7, with D perhaps TRBD2 (5 bases). Between the trimmed V and J ends, which lost 0 bases and 2 bases, there was a span of 17 bases. This CDR3 region has 17 residues. The germline CDR1 and CDR2 sequences are SNHLY and FYNNEI. The CDR3: CASSEALRGKNTYEQYF. DNA of the CDR3: TGTGCCAGCAGTGAAGCGCTTCGGGGAAAGAACACCTACGAGCAGTACTTC.